This T cell receptor (beta chain) was identified during a study of T cell changes during pregnancy in multiple sclerosis. Trimming pared 2 bases from V and 5 bases from J, leaving 10 bases between. The CDR3 has 13 amino acids. Germline values: CDR1 SGHTA, CDR2 FQGNSA. The data were produced by immunoSEQ multiplex PCR, yet TCRdb's version contains in-frame clones alone and is incomplete. The sample carries fewer than 90,000 clones, about 90% recorded once. This specimen was peripheral blood, taken in the second trimester of pregnancy. The TCR was taken from a female donor with multiple sclerosis, enrolled in a pregnancy study. The V call is TRBV7-2, the J call TRBJ2-7; maybe TRBD1 (6 bases). The chain's CDR3 is CASSLQQGDEQYF. The CDR3 region has the DNA TGTGCCAGCAGCTTACAACAGGGAGACGAGCAGTACTTC.